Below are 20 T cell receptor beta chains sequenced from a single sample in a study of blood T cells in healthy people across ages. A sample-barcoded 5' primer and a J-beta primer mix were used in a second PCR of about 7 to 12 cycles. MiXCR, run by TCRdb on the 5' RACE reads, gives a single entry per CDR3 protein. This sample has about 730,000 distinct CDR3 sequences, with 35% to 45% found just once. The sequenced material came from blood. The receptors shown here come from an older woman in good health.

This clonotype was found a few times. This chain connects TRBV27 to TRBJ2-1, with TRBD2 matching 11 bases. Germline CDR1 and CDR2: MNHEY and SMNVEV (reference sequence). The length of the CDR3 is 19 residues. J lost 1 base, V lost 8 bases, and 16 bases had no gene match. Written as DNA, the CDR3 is TGTGCCAGCCGGGGGATTAGCGGGGGGGACGCGGGGTCCTACAATGAGCAGTTCTTC. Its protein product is CASRGISGGDAGSYNEQFF.

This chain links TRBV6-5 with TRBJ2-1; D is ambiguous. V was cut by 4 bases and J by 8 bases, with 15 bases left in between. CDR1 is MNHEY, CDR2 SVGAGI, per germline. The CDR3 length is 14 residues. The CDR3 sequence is CASSFGPPSDEQFF. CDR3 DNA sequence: TGTGCCAGCAGTTTCGGACCCCCGAGCGATGAGCAGTTCTTC.

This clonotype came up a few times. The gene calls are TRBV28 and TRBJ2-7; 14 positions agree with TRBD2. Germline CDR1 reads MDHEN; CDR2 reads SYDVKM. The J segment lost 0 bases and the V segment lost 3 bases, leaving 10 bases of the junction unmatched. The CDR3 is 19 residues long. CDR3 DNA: TGTGCCAGCAGTTTCGACCGGACTAGCGGGAGGACGAGCTCCTACGAGCAGTACTTC. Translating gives CASSFDRTSGRTSSYEQYF. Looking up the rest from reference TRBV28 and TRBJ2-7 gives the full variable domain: DVKVTQSSRYLVKRTGEKVFLECVQDMDHENMFWYRQDPGLGLRLIYFSYDVKMKEKGDIPEGYSVSREKKERFSLILESASTNQTSMYLCASSFDRTSGRTSSYEQYFGPGTRLTVT.

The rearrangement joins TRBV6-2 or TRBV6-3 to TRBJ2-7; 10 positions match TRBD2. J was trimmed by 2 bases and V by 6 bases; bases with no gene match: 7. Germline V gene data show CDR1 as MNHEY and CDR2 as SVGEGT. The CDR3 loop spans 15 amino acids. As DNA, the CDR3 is TGTGCCAGCAGCAAACTAGCGGGGAGACCCTACGAGCAGTACTTC. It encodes CASSKLAGRPYEQYF.

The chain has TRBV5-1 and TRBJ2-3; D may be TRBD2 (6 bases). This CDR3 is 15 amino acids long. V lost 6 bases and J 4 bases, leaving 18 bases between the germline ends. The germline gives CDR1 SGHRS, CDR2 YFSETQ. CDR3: CASMWRGAPPDTQYF. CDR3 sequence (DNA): TGCGCCAGCATGTGGCGGGGCGCCCCCCCAGATACGCAGTATTTT. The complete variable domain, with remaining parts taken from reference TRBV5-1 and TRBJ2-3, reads KAGVTQTPRYLIKTRGQQVTLSCSPISGHRSVSWYQQTPGQGLQFLFEYFSETQRNKGNFPGRFSGRQFSNSRSEMNVSTLELGDSALYLCASMWRGAPPDTQYFGPGTRLTVL.

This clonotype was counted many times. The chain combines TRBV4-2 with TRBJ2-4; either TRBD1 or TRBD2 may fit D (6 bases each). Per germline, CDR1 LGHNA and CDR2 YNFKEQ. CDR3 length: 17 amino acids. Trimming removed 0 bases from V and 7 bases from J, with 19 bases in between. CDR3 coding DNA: TGTGCCAGCAGCCAAGAGAGTAAGGGTCAGGGGAGGAACATTCAGTACTTC. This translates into CASSQESKGQGRNIQYF.

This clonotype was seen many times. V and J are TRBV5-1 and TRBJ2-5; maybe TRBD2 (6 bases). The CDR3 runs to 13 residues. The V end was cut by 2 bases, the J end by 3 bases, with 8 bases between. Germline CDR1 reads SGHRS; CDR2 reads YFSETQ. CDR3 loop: CASSFGGEETQYF. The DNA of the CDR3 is TGCGCCAGCAGCTTTGGCGGGGAAGAGACCCAGTACTTC.

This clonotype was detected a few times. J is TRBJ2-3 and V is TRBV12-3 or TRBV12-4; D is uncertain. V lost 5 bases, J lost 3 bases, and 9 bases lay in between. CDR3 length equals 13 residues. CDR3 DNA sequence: TGTGCCAGCAGTATCATCGGGACAGATACGCAGTATTTT. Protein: CASSIIGTDTQYF.

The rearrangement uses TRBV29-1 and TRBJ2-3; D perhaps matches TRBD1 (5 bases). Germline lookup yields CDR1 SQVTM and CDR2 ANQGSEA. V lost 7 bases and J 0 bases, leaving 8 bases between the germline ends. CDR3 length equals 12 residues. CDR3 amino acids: CSADTSTDTQYF. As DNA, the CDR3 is TGCAGCGCGGACACTAGCACAGATACGCAGTATTTT.

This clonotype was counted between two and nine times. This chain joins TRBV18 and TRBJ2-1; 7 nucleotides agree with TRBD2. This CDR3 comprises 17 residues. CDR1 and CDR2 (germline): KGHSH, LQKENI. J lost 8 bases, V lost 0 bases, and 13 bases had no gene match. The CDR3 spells CASSPPVGERGLDEQFF. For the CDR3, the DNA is TGTGCCAGCTCACCACCGGTTGGGGAGCGGGGCCTCGATGAGCAGTTCTTC.

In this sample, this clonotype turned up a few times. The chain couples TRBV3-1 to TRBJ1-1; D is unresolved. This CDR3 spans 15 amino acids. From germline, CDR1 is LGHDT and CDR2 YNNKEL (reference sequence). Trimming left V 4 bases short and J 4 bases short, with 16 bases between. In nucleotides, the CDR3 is TGTGCCAGCAGCCCGGGAGGGAACTTACTCACTGAAGCTTTCTTT. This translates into CASSPGGNLLTEAFF.

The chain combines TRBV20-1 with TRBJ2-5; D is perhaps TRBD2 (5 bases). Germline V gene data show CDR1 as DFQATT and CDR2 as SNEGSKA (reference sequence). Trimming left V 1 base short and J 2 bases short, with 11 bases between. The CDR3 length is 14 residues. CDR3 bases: TGCAGTGCTAGAGTTAGCCTAGCTCAAGAGACCCAGTACTTC. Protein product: CSARVSLAQETQYF.

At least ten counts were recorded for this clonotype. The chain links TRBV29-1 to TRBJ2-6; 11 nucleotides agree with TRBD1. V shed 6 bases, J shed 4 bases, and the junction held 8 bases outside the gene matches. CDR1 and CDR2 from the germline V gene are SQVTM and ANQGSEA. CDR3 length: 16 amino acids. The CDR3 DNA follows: TGCAGCGTGGGACAGGGGGGTAATAGAGGGGCCAACGTCCTGACTTTC. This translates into CSVGQGGNRGANVLTF.

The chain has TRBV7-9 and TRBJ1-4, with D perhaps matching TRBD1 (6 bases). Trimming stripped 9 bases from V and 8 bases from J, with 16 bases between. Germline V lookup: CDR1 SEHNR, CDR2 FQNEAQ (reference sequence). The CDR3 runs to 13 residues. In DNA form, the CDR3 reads TGTGCCAGTCAGAGGGGGTTCGGCGAAAAACTGTTTTTT. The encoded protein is CASQRGFGEKLFF.

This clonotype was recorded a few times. The CDR3 sequence is CAGGTGSYNEQFF. The CDR3 nucleotides read TGTGCCGGCGGGACAGGCTCCTACAATGAGCAGTTCTTC. The rearrangement joins TRBV10-3 to TRBJ2-1, with TRBD1 matching 8 bases. CDR3 size: 13 residues. The V gene's germline CDR1 is ENHRY and CDR2 SYGVKD. After removal of 11 bases from V and 0 bases from J, the junction contained 3 bases not matched to a gene.

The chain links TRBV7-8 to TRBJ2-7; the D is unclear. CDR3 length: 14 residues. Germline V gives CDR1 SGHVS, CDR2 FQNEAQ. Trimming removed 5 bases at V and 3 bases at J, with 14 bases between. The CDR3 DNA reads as TGTGCCAGCAGCCACCCGTCGGACGGCTACGAGCAGTACTTC. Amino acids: CASSHPSDGYEQYF.

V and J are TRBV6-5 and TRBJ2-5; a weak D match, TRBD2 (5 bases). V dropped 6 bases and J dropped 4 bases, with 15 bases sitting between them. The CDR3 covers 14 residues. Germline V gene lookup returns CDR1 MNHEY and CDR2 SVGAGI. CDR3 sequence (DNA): TGTGCCAGCAGCTTCCGTGTGAGCGGAGAGACCCAGTACTTC. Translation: CASSFRVSGETQYF.

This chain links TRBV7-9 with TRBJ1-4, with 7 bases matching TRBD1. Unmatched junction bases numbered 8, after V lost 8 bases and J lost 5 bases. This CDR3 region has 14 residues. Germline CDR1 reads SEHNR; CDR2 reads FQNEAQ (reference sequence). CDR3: CASHRGGRNEKLFF. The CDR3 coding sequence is TGTGCCAGCCACAGGGGCGGCAGAAATGAAAAACTGTTTTTT.

The DNA of the CDR3 is TGCAGCGGGCGCCAAGGGTTGGGGAATGAGCAGTTCTTC. This sequence encodes CSGRQGLGNEQFF. The chain uses TRBV29-1 and TRBJ2-1; D uncertain. Trimming pared 7 bases from V and 7 bases from J, leaving 17 bases between. This CDR3 has 13 amino acids. Germline-derived CDR1 and CDR2 are SQVTM and ANQGSEA.

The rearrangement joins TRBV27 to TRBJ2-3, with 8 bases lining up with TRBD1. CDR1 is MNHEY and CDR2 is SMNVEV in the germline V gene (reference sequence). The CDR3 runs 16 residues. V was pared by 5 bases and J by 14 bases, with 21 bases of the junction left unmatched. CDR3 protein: CASSLYGTGGNRYAYF. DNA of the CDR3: TGTGCCAGCAGTCTTTACGGGACAGGTGGAAACAGATACGCGTATTTT.